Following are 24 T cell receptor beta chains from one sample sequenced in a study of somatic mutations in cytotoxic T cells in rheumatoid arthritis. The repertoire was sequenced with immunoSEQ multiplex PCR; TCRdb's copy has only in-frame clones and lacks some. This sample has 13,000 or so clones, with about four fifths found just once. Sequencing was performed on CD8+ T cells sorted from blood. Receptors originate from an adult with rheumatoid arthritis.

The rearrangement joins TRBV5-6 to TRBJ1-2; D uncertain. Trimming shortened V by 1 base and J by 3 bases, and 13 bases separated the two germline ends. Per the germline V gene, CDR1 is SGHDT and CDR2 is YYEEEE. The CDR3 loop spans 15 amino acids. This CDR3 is CASSLKRQSYYGYTF. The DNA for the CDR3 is TGTGCCAGCAGCTTGAAGAGGCAGAGCTACTATGGCTACACCTTC. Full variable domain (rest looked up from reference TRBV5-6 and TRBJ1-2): DAGVTQSPTHLIKTRGQQVTLRCSPKSGHDTVSWYQQALGQGPQFIFQYYEEEERQRGNFPDRFSGHQFPNYSSELNVNALLLGDSALYLCASSLKRQSYYGYTFGSGTRLTVV.

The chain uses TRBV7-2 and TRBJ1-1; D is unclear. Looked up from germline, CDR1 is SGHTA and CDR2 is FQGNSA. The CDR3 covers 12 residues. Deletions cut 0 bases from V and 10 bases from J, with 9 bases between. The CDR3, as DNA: TGTGCCAGCAGCTTAGCGGGTTGGGGAGCTTTCTTT. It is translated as CASSLAGWGAFF.

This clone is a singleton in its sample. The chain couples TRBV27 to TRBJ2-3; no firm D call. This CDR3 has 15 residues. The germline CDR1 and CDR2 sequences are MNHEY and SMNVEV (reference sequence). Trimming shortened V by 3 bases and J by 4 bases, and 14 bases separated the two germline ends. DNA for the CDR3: TGTGCCAGCAGTTTGGTAAGCGCCCAGCCAGATACGCAGTATTTT. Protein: CASSLVSAQPDTQYF.

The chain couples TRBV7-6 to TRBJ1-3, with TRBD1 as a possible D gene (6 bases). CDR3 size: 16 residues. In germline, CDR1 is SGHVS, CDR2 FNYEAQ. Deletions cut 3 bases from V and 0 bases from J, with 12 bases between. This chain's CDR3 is CASSLTGADSGNTIYF. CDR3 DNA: TGTGCCAGCAGCTTGACAGGAGCCGACTCTGGAAACACCATATATTTT.

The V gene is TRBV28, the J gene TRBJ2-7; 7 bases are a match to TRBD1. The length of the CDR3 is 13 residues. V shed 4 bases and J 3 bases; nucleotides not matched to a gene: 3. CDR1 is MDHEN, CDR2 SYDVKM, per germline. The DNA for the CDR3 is TGTGCCAGCAGTTCCCACAGGGGCTACGAGCAGTACTTC. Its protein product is CASSSHRGYEQYF.

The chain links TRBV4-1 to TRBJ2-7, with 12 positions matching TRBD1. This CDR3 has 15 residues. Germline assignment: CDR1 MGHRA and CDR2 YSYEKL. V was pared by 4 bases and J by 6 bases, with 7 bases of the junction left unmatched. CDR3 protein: CASSPPGQGAGEQYF. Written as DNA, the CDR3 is TGCGCCAGCAGCCCCCCGGGACAGGGGGCGGGCGAGCAGTACTTC.

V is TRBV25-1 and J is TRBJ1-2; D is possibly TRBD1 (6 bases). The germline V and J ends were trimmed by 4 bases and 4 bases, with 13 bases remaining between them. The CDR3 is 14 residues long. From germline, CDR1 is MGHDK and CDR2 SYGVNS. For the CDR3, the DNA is TGTGCCAGCAGTGGACCGGACAGACGCTATGGCTACACCTTC. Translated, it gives CASSGPDRRYGYTF.

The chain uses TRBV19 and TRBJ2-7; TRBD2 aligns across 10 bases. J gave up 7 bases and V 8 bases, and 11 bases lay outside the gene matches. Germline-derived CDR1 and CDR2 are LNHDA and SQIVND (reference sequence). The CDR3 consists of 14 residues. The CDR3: CASGLAGVIVEQYF. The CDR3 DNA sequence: TGTGCCAGTGGCCTAGCGGGAGTTATCGTTGAGCAGTACTTC.

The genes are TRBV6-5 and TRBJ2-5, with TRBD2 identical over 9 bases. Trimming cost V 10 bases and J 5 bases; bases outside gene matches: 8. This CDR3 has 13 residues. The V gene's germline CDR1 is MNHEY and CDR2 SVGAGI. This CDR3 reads CAIGAGGWETQYF. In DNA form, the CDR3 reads TGTGCCATCGGGGCGGGAGGGTGGGAGACCCAGTACTTC.

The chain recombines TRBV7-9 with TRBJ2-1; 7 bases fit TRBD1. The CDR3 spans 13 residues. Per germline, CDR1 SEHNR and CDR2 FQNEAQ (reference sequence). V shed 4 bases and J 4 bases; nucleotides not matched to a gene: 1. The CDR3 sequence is CASSWTGYNEQFF. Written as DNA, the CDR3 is TGTGCCAGCAGCTGGACAGGATACAATGAGCAGTTCTTC.

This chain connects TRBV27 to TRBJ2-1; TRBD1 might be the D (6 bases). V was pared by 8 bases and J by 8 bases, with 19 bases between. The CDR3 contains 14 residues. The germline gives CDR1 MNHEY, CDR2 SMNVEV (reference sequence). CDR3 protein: CASSLVTGSDEQFF. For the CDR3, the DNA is TGTGCCAGCTCCCTTGTCACAGGGAGCGATGAGCAGTTCTTC.

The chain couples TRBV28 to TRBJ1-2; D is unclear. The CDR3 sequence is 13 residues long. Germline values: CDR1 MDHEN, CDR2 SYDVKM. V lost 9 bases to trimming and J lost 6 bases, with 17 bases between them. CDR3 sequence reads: CASSGVNSDGYTF. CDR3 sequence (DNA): TGTGCCAGTAGCGGGGTTAACTCTGATGGCTACACCTTC.

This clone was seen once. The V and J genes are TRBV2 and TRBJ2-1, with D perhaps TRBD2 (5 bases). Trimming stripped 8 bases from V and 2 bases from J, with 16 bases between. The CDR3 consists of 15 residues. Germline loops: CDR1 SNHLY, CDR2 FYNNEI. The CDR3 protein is CASQPNTEAYNEQFF. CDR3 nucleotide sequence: TGTGCCAGCCAACCTAATACGGAGGCCTACAATGAGCAGTTCTTC.

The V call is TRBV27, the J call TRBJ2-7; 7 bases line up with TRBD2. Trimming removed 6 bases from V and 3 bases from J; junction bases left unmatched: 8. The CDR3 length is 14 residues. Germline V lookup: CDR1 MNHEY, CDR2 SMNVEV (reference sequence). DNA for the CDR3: TGTGCCAGCAGGGGCCAGCGGGACCTCTACGAGCAGTACTTC. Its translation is CASRGQRDLYEQYF.

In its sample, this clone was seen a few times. Here the CDR3 DNA reads TGTGCCAGCAGCTCATCAGGGGCCTCCTACAATGAGCAGTTCTTC. The encoded protein is CASSSSGASYNEQFF. The chain combines TRBV7-9 with TRBJ2-1; a possible D gene is TRBD1 (6 bases). V shed 4 bases and J shed 0 bases, with 10 bases lying between them. CDR3 length: 15 amino acids. Germline CDR1 SEHNR, CDR2 FQNEAQ (reference sequence).

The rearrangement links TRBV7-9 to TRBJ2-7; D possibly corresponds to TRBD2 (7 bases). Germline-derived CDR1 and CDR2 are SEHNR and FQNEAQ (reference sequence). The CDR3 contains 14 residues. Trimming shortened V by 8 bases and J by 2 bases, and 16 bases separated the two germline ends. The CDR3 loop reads CASFSGGTPYEQYF. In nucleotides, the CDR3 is TGTGCCAGCTTTTCCGGGGGGACACCCTACGAGCAGTACTTC.

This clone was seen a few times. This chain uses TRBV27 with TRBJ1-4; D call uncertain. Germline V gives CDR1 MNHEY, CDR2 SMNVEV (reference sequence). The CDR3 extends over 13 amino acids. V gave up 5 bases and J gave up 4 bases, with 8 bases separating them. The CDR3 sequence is CASSARVNEKLFF. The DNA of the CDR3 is TGTGCCAGCAGTGCCCGGGTTAATGAAAAACTGTTTTTT.

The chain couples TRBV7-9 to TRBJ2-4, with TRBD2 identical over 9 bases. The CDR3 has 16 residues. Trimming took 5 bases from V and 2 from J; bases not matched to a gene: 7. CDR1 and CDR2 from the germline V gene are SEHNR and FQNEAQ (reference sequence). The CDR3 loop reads CASSITSGLSKNIQYF. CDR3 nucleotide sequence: TGTGCCAGCAGCATCACTAGCGGGTTATCCAAAAACATTCAGTACTTC.

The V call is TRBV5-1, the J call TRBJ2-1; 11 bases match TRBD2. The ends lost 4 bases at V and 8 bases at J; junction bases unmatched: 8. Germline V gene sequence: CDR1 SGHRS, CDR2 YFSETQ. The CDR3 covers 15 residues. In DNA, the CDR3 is TGCGCCAGCAGCGAGAGACTAGCGGGAAGAGATGAGCAGTTCTTC. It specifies CASSERLAGRDEQFF. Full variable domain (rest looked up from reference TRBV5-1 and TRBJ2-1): KAGVTQTPRYLIKTRGQQVTLSCSPISGHRSVSWYQQTPGQGLQFLFEYFSETQRNKGNFPGRFSGRQFSNSRSEMNVSTLELGDSALYLCASSERLAGRDEQFFGPGTRLTVL.

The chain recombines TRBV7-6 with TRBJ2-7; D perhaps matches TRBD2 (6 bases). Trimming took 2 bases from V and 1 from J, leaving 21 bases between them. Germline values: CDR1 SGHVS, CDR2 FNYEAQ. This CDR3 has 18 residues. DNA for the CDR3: TGTGCCAGCAGCTTATTGTTGACGGGGGACCTCAAATCCTACGAGCAGTACTTC. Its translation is CASSLLLTGDLKSYEQYF.

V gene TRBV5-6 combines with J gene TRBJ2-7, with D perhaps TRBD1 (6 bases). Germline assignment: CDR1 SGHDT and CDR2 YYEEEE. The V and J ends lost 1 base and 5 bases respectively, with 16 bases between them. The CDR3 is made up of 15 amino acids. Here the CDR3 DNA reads TGTGCCAGCAGCTTGCTGGGAGCAGGGGTCGACGAGCAGTACTTC. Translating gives CASSLLGAGVDEQYF.

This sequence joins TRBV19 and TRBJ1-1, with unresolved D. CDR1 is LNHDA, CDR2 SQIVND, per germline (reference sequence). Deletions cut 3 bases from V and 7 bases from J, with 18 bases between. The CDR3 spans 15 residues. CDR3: CASSIRDGGWVEAFF. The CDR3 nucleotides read TGTGCCAGTAGTATTCGAGACGGCGGATGGGTTGAAGCTTTCTTT.

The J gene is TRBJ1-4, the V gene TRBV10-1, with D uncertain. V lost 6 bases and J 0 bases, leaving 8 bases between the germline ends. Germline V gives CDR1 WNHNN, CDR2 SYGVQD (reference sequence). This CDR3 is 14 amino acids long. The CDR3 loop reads CASSLVATNEKLFF. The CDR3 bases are TGCGCCAGCAGCTTGGTTGCAACTAATGAAAAACTGTTTTTT.

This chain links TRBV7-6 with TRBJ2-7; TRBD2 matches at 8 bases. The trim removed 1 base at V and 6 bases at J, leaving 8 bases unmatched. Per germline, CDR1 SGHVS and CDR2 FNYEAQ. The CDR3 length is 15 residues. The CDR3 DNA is TGTGCCAGCAGCTTAGGGCCGGGACTAGGGAGCGAGCAGTACTTC. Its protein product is CASSLGPGLGSEQYF.